These 23 T cell receptor beta chains were sequenced from one sample in a study of blood T cell repertoires in COVID-19. Sequencing was performed with immunoSEQ multiplex PCR; in TCRdb, only in-frame clones are kept and a portion is missing. The data show under 250,000 clones, with 80% to 95% seen just once and around 0.85% held by the top ten. The sequenced sample was peripheral blood. The receptors shown here come from a man in his sixties with COVID-19, enrolled during active disease.

The chain is built from TRBV25-1 and TRBJ2-1; 12 bases are shared with TRBD2. The germline V gene has CDR1 MGHDK and CDR2 SYGVNS. There are 16 residues in the CDR3. Unmatched junction bases numbered 11, after V lost 5 bases and J lost 9 bases. The CDR3 DNA reads as TGTGCCAGCAGTTCCTCGCTAGCGGGAGGGCCTATTGAGCAGTTCTTC. Protein: CASSSSLAGGPIEQFF. Full variable domain (remainder filled in from reference TRBV25-1 and TRBJ2-1): EADIYQTPRYLVIGTGKKITLECSQTMGHDKMYWYQQDPGMELHLIHYSYGVNSTEKGDLSSESTVSRIRTEHFPLTLESARPSHTSQYLCASSSSLAGGPIEQFFGPGTRLTVL.

The chain couples TRBV27 to TRBJ2-1, with 9 bases that match TRBD1. V lost 2 bases to trimming and J lost 2 bases; unmatched junction nucleotides: 7. The CDR3 runs 17 residues. Germline V gene data show CDR1 as MNHEY and CDR2 as SMNVEV (reference sequence). CDR3 nucleotides: TGTGCCAGCAGTTTAGGTGTCGGGACAGGGCCCTACAATGAGCAGTTCTTC. It is translated as CASSLGVGTGPYNEQFF.

The chain recombines TRBV5-4 with TRBJ1-1, with D possibly matching TRBD1 (5 bases). Germline V lookup: CDR1 SGHNT, CDR2 YYREEE (reference sequence). With 0 bases removed from V and 8 bases from J, the gap between germline ends came to 20 bases. The CDR3 runs to 16 residues. The CDR3 region is CASSLAQTSGGVEAFF. CDR3 DNA sequence: TGTGCCAGCAGCTTGGCCCAGACCTCCGGGGGAGTGGAAGCTTTCTTT.

V and J are TRBV24-1 and TRBJ1-6, with D maybe TRBD1 (5 bases). The CDR3 has 17 residues. Deletions cut 3 bases from V and 5 bases from J, with 16 bases between. Germline values: CDR1 KGHDR, CDR2 SFDVKD. CDR3 sequence reads: CATSDVRGRPNNSPLHF. The CDR3 DNA sequence: TGTGCCACCAGTGATGTCCGGGGGAGGCCGAATAATTCACCCCTCCACTTT.

The chain carries TRBV27 and TRBJ1-6, with D possibly being TRBD1 (5 bases). The CDR3 covers 14 residues. V was shortened by 2 bases and J by 10 bases, with 12 bases between the two germline ends. CDR1 MNHEY and CDR2 SMNVEV come from the germline V gene (reference sequence). For the CDR3, the DNA is TGTGCCAGCAGTTTACTGGGGCCTATGTCACCCCTCCACTTT. Translation: CASSLLGPMSPLHF.

The genes are TRBV6-5 and TRBJ1-1; 10 bases match TRBD1. J gave up 4 bases and V 6 bases, and 8 bases lay outside the gene matches. The CDR3 has 15 residues. Germline lookup yields CDR1 MNHEY and CDR2 SVGAGI. CDR3 in amino acids: CASSLRQGAGTEAFF. CDR3 DNA sequence: TGTGCCAGCAGCCTTCGACAGGGGGCGGGCACTGAAGCTTTCTTT.

The gene calls are TRBV19 and TRBJ1-5; TRBD1 agrees at 8 bases. Germline V CDR1 and CDR2: LNHDA, SQIVND (reference sequence). This CDR3 comprises 15 residues. Trimming at V came to 6 bases and at J to 1 base, leaving 5 bases not matched to a gene. CDR3 DNA: TGTGCCAGTAGAGACAGGGGAATGAGCAATCAGCCCCAGCATTTT. This sequence encodes CASRDRGMSNQPQHF.

The chain has TRBV5-1 and TRBJ1-1; a weak D match, TRBD1 (5 bases). The CDR3 is 15 residues long. The germline CDR1 and CDR2 sequences are SGHRS and YFSETQ. V was shortened by 4 bases and J by 1 base, with 14 bases between the two germline ends. The CDR3 DNA reads TGCGCCAGCAGCGCCAGGGCCCTCCCGAACACTGAAGCTTTCTTT. It translates to CASSARALPNTEAFF.

J is TRBJ2-1 and V is TRBV7-3, with TRBD2 matching over 9 bases. Germline values: CDR1 SGHTA, CDR2 FQGTGA. Trimming removed 4 bases from V and 2 bases from J; junction bases left unmatched: 12. This CDR3 is 18 amino acids long. Here the CDR3 reads CASSSPTSGRTTYNEQFF. CDR3 in DNA: TGTGCCAGCAGCTCCCCGACTAGCGGCCGGACCACCTACAATGAGCAGTTCTTC.

The count of this clone is one. The V and J genes are TRBV19 and TRBJ1-2; D remains unclear. Germline CDR1 LNHDA, CDR2 SQIVND (reference sequence). CDR3 length: 14 amino acids. The V gene lost 3 bases and the J gene lost 7 bases, with 15 bases spanning the gap. The CDR3 is CASSMGRYATGYTF. The CDR3 region has the DNA TGTGCCAGTAGTATGGGCCGGTACGCTACTGGCTACACCTTC.

The chain uses TRBV2 and TRBJ1-3; TRBD1 is a possible D gene (6 bases). V lost 10 bases, J lost 5 bases, and 18 bases lay in between. CDR1 is SNHLY, CDR2 FYNNEI, per germline. The CDR3 runs to 14 residues. The CDR3 nucleotides read TGTGCCACGAAGAAAGGACAGTCGCGAAACACCATATATTTT. Encoded protein: CATKKGQSRNTIYF.

V gene TRBV7-9 combines with J gene TRBJ1-2; 12 bases fit TRBD1. V shed 0 bases and J 4 bases; nucleotides not matched to a gene: 9. Looked up from germline, CDR1 is SEHNR and CDR2 is FQNEAQ (reference sequence). The CDR3 is made up of 18 amino acids. The CDR3: CASSLASLGTGGTYGYTF. CDR3 bases: TGTGCCAGCAGCTTAGCGTCCCTCGGGACAGGGGGCACCTATGGCTACACCTTC. Based on the CDR3 plus reference TRBV7-9 and TRBJ1-2, the full variable domain is DTGVSQNPRHKITKRGQNVTFRCDPISEHNRLYWYRQTLGQGPEFLTYFQNEAQLEKSRLLSDRFSAERPKGSFSTLEIQRTEQGDSAMYLCASSLASLGTGGTYGYTFGSGTRLTVV.

The chain carries TRBV7-2 and TRBJ1-4; D call uncertain. Trimming removed 2 bases from V and 8 bases from J, with 15 bases in between. Germline V lookup: CDR1 SGHTA, CDR2 FQGNSA. This CDR3 comprises 15 residues. The CDR3 bases are TGTGCCAGCAGCTTAAGTTTCGGGATCTACGAAAAACTGTTTTTT. This sequence encodes CASSLSFGIYEKLFF.

This clone came up once. The chain has TRBV10-3 and TRBJ2-1; 8 positions agree with TRBD2. The V gene's germline CDR1 is ENHRY and CDR2 SYGVKD. CDR3 length: 17 amino acids. The V gene end was trimmed by 0 bases and the J gene end by 5 bases; junction bases not matched to a gene: 9. CDR3 sequence reads: CAISESTRRGVNNEQFF. The CDR3 nucleotides read TGTGCCATCAGTGAGTCGACTCGGCGGGGGGTTAACAATGAGCAGTTCTTC.

The chain carries TRBV5-1 and TRBJ1-2; D is unclear. Germline lookup yields CDR1 SGHRS and CDR2 YFSETQ. The CDR3 runs 15 residues. The V gene lost 4 bases and the J gene lost 2 bases, with 15 bases spanning the gap. CDR3 in DNA: TGCGCCAGCAGCCAGAACAGTGGCCAGAACTATGGCTACACCTTC. Amino acid sequence: CASSQNSGQNYGYTF.

The chain couples TRBV4-2 to TRBJ2-5, with D perhaps matching TRBD1 (5 bases). The CDR3 loop spans 18 amino acids. V gave up 4 bases and J gave up 5 bases, with 26 bases separating them. From germline, CDR1 is LGHNA and CDR2 YNFKEQ. The CDR3 region is CASSLVPAGFQKVETQYF. The CDR3, as DNA: TGTGCCAGCAGCCTCGTGCCCGCAGGGTTCCAGAAGGTGGAGACCCAGTACTTC.

A remark on this clone: This sample includes further DNA sequences coding for the same CDR3. This chain links TRBV7-2 with TRBJ1-2; 8 nucleotides line up with TRBD1. CDR3 length: 14 amino acids. CDR1 is SGHTA, CDR2 FQGNSA, per germline. V lost 1 base and J lost 3; bases outside the gene matches: 1. The CDR3 sequence is CASSLDRGDYGYTF. The CDR3 coding sequence is TGTGCCAGCAGCTTAGACAGGGGGGACTATGGCTACACCTTC.

The sample holds one count of this clone. The CDR3 sequence is CAIPGGPGELFF. CDR3 nucleotide sequence: TGCGCCATACCGGGGGGGCCCGGGGAGCTGTTTTTT. The V gene is TRBV10-1, the J gene TRBJ2-2, with 8 bases identical to TRBD2. V was pared by 10 bases and J by 6 bases, with 4 bases of the junction left unmatched. Germline CDR1 and CDR2: WNHNN and SYGVQD (reference sequence). The CDR3 has 12 residues.

The rearrangement joins TRBV30 to TRBJ2-7; 11 bases agree with TRBD2. Germline trimming cut 4 bases from V and 7 bases from J; bases unmatched to any gene: 9. There are 14 residues in the CDR3. CDR1 is GTSNPN and CDR2 is SVGIG in the germline V gene (reference sequence). CDR3 in amino acids: CAWTRLAGRREQYF. CDR3 DNA: TGTGCCTGGACGCGACTAGCGGGGAGGAGGGAGCAGTACTTC.

This sequence joins TRBV28 and TRBJ1-2; 7 bases fit TRBD1. Germline values: CDR1 MDHEN, CDR2 SYDVKM. This CDR3 region has 16 residues. V lost 6 bases to trimming and J lost 8 bases; unmatched junction nucleotides: 18. The CDR3 bases are TGTGCCAGCAGCCGTCGACAGGGTCCCCCAAACTGGGGCTACACCTTC. Its translation is CASSRRQGPPNWGYTF.

As DNA, the CDR3 is TGTGCCAGCAGCTTGGAGTCTAGCTGGGGCTACAATGAGCAGTTCTTC. This codes for CASSLESSWGYNEQFF. The V call is TRBV5-5, the J call TRBJ2-1, with D possibly being TRBD2 (5 bases). Looked up from germline, CDR1 is SGHKS and CDR2 is YYEKEE (reference sequence). The CDR3 spans 16 residues. Trimming took 0 bases from V and 3 from J, leaving 13 bases between them.

The genes are TRBV6-2 or TRBV6-3 and TRBJ1-5; D possibly corresponds to TRBD1 (6 bases). The CDR3 has 20 residues. V dropped 6 bases and J dropped 0 bases, with 27 bases sitting between them. Germline values: CDR1 MNHEY, CDR2 SVGEGT. The CDR3: CASSPGPGHSGRYSNQPQHF. CDR3 DNA sequence: TGTGCCAGCAGCCCGGGGCCGGGACATTCGGGGCGGTATAGCAATCAGCCCCAGCATTTT.

Concerning this clone itself: The sample holds other DNA sequences that translate to the same CDR3. The V gene is TRBV11-2, the J gene TRBJ2-3, with D possibly matching TRBD2 (5 bases). The V gene's germline CDR1 is SGHAT and CDR2 FQNNGV. The CDR3 is 17 residues long. The V and J ends lost 0 bases and 2 bases respectively, with 15 bases between them. The CDR3, as DNA: TGTGCCAGCAGCTTAGATCCACGGGGTCGAGCCACAGATACGCAGTATTTT. Translating it yields CASSLDPRGRATDTQYF.